This T cell receptor beta chain originates from a study of beta chain features in type 1 diabetes. This clone occurred once. Its cognate antigen is unknown. Each population that was sorted was more than 95% pure. Every isolated RNA sample was fully reverse transcribed, so sequencing captured expressed TCRB transcripts. Some clones are missing from TCRdb's copy, which holds only in-frame ones; the method was immunoSEQ multiplex PCR. Of over 150,000 clones listed, approximately 7.9% are singletons. Findings of the study overall: TCRB CDR3s from Type 1 diabetes patients were moderately but significantly shorter in all four CD4+ subsets.

V dropped 2 bases and J dropped 0 bases, with 10 bases sitting between them. Germline V gives CDR1 SGHNT, CDR2 YENEEA. The CDR3 runs 15 residues. The sample consisted of central memory CD4+ T cells from blood. The V gene is TRBV11-3, the J gene TRBJ1-2, with D unclear. The TCR originated in a man aged 18 to 35 with type 1 diabetes. The CDR3 loop is CASSLITAANYGYTF. The DNA of the CDR3 is TGTGCCAGCAGCTTAATTACAGCCGCTAACTATGGCTACACCTTC.